Listed here are 9 T cell receptor beta chains from one sample, sequenced in a study of blood T cell repertoires in COVID-19. Repertoires were generated with immunoSEQ multiplex PCR, while TCRdb's copy carries only in-frame clones and drops some. The sample comprises about 410,000 clones, approximately 89% of which are singletons, and 1.5% to 1.8% rests with the top ten. The specimen sequenced was peripheral blood. These receptors all stem from a woman in her thirties or forties with COVID-19, enrolled during active disease.

The V gene is TRBV25-1, the J gene TRBJ2-7, with TRBD2 matching over 13 bases. The germline V gene has CDR1 MGHDK and CDR2 SYGVNS. There are 18 residues in the CDR3. V gave up 6 bases and J gave up 0 bases; unmatched junction bases: 11. DNA of the CDR3: TGTGCCAGCAGCTCCGGGACTAGCGGGACGATAAGCTCCTACGAGCAGTACTTC. Its protein product is CASSSGTSGTISSYEQYF.

This chain uses TRBV15 with TRBJ1-5; tentatively, D is TRBD1 (6 bases). V lost 5 bases, J lost 3 bases, and 20 bases lay in between. Germline V gene data show CDR1 as LNHNV and CDR2 as YYDKDF (reference sequence). This CDR3 is built from 17 residues. CDR3 protein: CATSSHRRQGYNQPQHF. The CDR3, as DNA: TGTGCCACCAGCTCCCATAGGAGGCAGGGGTACAATCAGCCCCAGCATTTT.

The rearrangement joins TRBV25-1 to TRBJ1-2; 8 bases align to TRBD1. Looked up from germline, CDR1 is MGHDK and CDR2 is SYGVNS. CDR3 length: 14 amino acids. V dropped 6 bases and J dropped 3; count of bases not matched to a gene: 6. The CDR3, as DNA: TGTGCCAGCAGAAGTGCAGGGGGCGACTATGGCTACACCTTC. Its protein is CASRSAGGDYGYTF.

The genes are TRBV2 and TRBJ1-2; 10 nucleotides align to TRBD1. Germline CDR1 reads SNHLY; CDR2 reads FYNNEI. The junction had 11 bases not matched to a gene; V was cut back by 7 bases and J by 3 bases. The CDR3 has 16 residues. This CDR3 is CASTPTGTGEYYGYTF. The CDR3 bases are TGTGCCAGCACTCCTACCGGGACAGGGGAATACTATGGCTACACCTTC. Full variable domain (remainder filled in from reference TRBV2 and TRBJ1-2): EPEVTQTPSHQVTQMGQEVILRCVPISNHLYFYWYRQILGQKVEFLVSFYNNEISEKSEIFDDQFSVERPDGSNFTLKIRSTKLEDSAMYFCASTPTGTGEYYGYTFGSGTRLTVV.

V usage is TRBV12-3 or TRBV12-4 and J usage is TRBJ1-2; D is undetermined. The ends were cut back, 6 bases at V and 7 bases at J, with 12 bases in the middle. The CDR3 spans 12 residues. The CDR3 nucleotides read TGTGCCAGCAGCCTAGGACTGGTTGGCTACACCTTC. As protein: CASSLGLVGYTF.

This clone has at least ten counts. The chain carries TRBV28 and TRBJ1-2; D may be TRBD1 (5 bases). In germline, CDR1 is MDHEN, CDR2 SYDVKM. The V end was cut by 7 bases, the J end by 5 bases, with 17 bases between. CDR3 length equals 14 residues. CDR3: CASTRPGGGYGYTF. DNA for the CDR3: TGTGCCAGCACTCGACCGGGGGGAGGTTATGGCTACACCTTC.

This rearrangement joins TRBV4-3 to TRBJ1-2, with 10 bases aligning to TRBD1. The CDR3 is 15 amino acids. After removal of 0 bases from V and 6 bases from J, the junction contained 4 bases not matched to a gene. Germline V gives CDR1 LGHNA, CDR2 YSLEER. CDR3 nucleotides: TGCGCCAGCAGCCAAGATCGGGGGACAGGGGATGGCTACACCTTC. Translation gives CASSQDRGTGDGYTF.

The chain combines TRBV6-1 with TRBJ1-2; D gene ambiguous. Germline V gene lookup returns CDR1 MNHNS and CDR2 SASEGT. The CDR3 sequence is 13 residues long. V was trimmed by 2 bases and J by 8 bases, leaving 12 bases between them. The CDR3 sequence: CASSENPTGGYTF. CDR3 nucleotide sequence: TGTGCCAGCAGTGAAAATCCGACCGGGGGCTACACCTTC.

This clone was observed a single time. The chain joins TRBV5-1 to TRBJ2-6; 7 bases agree with TRBD1. V lost 3 bases to trimming and J lost 0 bases; unmatched junction nucleotides: 0. Germline CDR1 is SGHRS and CDR2 is YFSETQ. The CDR3 is 15 amino acids. The CDR3 DNA reads as TGCGCCAGCAGCTCAGGGGGCTCTGGGGCCAACGTCCTGACTTTC. This gives the protein CASSSGGSGANVLTF. Full variable domain (rest looked up from reference TRBV5-1 and TRBJ2-6): KAGVTQTPRYLIKTRGQQVTLSCSPISGHRSVSWYQQTPGQGLQFLFEYFSETQRNKGNFPGRFSGRQFSNSRSEMNVSTLELGDSALYLCASSSGGSGANVLTFGAGSRLTVL.